This paragraph reports one TCR beta chain. The record originates from a study of STAT5B mutations in CD4+ large granular lymphocyte leukemia. Measured with immunoSEQ multiplex PCR; TCRdb has only the in-frame clones, and not every one. The sample records more than 1,200 clones, around 80% being singletons. V shed 3 bases and J shed 7 bases, with 10 bases lying between them. CDR1 is SGHDT, CDR2 YYEEEE, per germline. The CDR3 contains 13 residues. This clonotype was obtained from a man between 65 and 80 years old with CD4+ T-cell large granular lymphocyte leukemia. The gene calls are TRBV5-6 and TRBJ1-4; D unresolved. What was sequenced was PBMCs. The CDR3 loop is CASSSLYREKLFF. Written as DNA, the CDR3 is TGTGCCAGCAGCTCCCTATATCGTGAAAAACTGTTTTTT.